This T cell receptor beta chain comes out of a study of shared clonotypes between healthy human individuals. CDR1 LGHNA and CDR2 YNFKEQ come from the germline V gene. The CDR3 runs to 14 residues. V gave up 1 base and J gave up 4 bases; unmatched junction bases: 2. The table came from immunoSEQ multiplex PCR; TCRdb's copy has only in-frame clones and leaves some out. In the table there are roughly 490,000 clones, 79% of which are singletons. The clonotype was recovered from a woman in her forties in good health. Some clones in this sample may be carry-over from other donors' samples. The sequenced sample was PBMCs. The chain links TRBV4-2 to TRBJ1-1; 8 bases map to TRBD1. Here the CDR3 DNA reads TGTGCCAGCAGCCAAGGGGGGACAGGCACTGAAGCTTTCTTT. This sequence encodes CASSQGGTGTEAFF.